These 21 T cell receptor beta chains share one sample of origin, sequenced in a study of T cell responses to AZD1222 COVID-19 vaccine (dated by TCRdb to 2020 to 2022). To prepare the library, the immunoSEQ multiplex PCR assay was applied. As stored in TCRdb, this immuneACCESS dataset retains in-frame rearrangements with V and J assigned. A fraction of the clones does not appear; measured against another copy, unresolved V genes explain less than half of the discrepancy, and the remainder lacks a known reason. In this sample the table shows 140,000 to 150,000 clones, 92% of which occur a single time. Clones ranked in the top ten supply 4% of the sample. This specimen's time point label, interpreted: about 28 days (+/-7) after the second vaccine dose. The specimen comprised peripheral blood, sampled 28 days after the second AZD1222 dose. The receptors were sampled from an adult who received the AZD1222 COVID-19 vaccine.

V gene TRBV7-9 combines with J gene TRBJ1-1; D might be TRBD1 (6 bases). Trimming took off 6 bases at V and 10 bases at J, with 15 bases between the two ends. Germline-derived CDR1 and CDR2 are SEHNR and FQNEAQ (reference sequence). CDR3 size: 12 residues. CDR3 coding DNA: TGTGCCAGCAGATTTGGGACAAGTGGAGCTTTCTTT. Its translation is CASRFGTSGAFF.

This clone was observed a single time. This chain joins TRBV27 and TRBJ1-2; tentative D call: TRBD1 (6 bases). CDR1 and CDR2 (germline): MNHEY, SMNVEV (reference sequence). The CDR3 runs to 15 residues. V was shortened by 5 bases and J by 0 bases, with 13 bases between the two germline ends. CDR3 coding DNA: TGTGCCAGCAGTACCATGACAGGAACTAACTATGGCTACACCTTC. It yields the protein CASSTMTGTNYGYTF.

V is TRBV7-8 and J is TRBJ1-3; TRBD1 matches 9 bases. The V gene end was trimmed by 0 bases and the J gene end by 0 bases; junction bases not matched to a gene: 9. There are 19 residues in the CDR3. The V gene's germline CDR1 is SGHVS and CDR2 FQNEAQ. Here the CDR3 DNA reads TGTGCCAGCAGCTTAGCCGGACTGGGGACAGGGAGCTCTGGAAACACCATATATTTT. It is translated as CASSLAGLGTGSSGNTIYF.

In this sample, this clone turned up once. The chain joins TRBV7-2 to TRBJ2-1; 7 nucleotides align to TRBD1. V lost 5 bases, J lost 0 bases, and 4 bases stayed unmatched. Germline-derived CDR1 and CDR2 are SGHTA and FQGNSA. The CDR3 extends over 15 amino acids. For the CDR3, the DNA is TGTGCCAGCAGCCCAGGGGGACGCTCCTACAATGAGCAGTTCTTC. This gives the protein CASSPGGRSYNEQFF.

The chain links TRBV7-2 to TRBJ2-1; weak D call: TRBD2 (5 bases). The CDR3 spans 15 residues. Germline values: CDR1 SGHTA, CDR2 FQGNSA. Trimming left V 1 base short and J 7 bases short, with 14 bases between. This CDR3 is CASSLVAYGVNEQFF. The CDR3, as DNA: TGTGCCAGCAGCTTAGTAGCTTACGGGGTGAATGAGCAGTTCTTC.

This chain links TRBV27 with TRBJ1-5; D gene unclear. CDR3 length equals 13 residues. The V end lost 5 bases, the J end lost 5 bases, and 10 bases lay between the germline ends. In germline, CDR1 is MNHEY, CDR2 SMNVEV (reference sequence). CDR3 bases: TGTGCCAGCAGTCCGGACCACTATCAGCCCCAGCATTTT. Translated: CASSPDHYQPQHF.

The CDR3: CASSLSGASGDRNIQYF. The CDR3 DNA sequence: TGTGCCAGCAGTTTATCAGGAGCTTCGGGGGACAGAAACATTCAGTACTTC. The genes are TRBV27 and TRBJ2-4, with a weak D call TRBD1 (7 bases). The CDR3 covers 17 residues. V lost 0 bases and J lost 6, with 18 bases in between. Germline values: CDR1 MNHEY, CDR2 SMNVEV (reference sequence).

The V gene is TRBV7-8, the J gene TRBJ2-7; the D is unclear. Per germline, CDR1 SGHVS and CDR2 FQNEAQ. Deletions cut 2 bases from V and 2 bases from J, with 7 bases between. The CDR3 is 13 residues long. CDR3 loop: CASSLKGPYEQYF. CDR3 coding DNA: TGTGCCAGCAGCTTAAAGGGCCCCTACGAGCAGTACTTC.

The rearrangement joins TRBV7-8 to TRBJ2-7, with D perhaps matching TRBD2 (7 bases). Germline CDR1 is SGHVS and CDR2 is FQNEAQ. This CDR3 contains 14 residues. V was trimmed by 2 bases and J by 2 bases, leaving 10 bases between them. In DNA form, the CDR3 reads TGTGCCAGCAGCTTAAGGGGGGGCCCCTACGAGCAGTACTTC. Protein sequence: CASSLRGGPYEQYF. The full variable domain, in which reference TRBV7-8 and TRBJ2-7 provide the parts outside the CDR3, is GAGVSQSPRYKVAKRGQDVALRCDPISGHVSLFWYQQALGQGPEFLTYFQNEAQLDKSGLPSDRFFAERPEGSVSTLKIQRTQQEDSAVYLCASSLRGGPYEQYFGPGTRLTVT.

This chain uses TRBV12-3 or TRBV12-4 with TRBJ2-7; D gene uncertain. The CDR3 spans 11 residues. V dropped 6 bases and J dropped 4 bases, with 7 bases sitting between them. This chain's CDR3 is CASSMGYEQYF. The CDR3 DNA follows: TGTGCCAGCAGCATGGGGTACGAGCAGTACTTC.

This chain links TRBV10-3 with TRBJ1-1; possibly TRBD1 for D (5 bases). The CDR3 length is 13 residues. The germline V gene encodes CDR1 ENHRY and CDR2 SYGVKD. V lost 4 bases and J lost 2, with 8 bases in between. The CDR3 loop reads CAISARDNTEAFF. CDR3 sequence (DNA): TGTGCCATCAGTGCCCGGGACAACACTGAAGCTTTCTTT.

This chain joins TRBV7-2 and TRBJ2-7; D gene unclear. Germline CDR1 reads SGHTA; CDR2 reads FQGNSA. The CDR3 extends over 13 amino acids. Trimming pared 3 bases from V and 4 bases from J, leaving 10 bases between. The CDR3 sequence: CASSFRETYEQYF. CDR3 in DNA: TGTGCCAGCAGCTTTAGAGAGACTTACGAGCAGTACTTC.

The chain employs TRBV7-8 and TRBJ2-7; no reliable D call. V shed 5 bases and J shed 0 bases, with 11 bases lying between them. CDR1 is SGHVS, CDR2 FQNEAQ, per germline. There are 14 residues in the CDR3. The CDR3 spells CASSVTESSYEQYF. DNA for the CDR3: TGTGCCAGCAGCGTTACGGAGAGCTCCTACGAGCAGTACTTC. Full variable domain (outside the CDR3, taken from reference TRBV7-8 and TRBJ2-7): GAGVSQSPRYKVAKRGQDVALRCDPISGHVSLFWYQQALGQGPEFLTYFQNEAQLDKSGLPSDRFFAERPEGSVSTLKIQRTQQEDSAVYLCASSVTESSYEQYFGPGTRLTVT.

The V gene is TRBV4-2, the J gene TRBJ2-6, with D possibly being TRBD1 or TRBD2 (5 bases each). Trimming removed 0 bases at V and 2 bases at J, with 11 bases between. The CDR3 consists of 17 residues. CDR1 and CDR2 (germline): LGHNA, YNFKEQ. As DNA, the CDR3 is TGTGCCAGCAGCCAAGAGGGGGATCTGACTGGGGCCAACGTCCTGACTTTC. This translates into CASSQEGDLTGANVLTF.

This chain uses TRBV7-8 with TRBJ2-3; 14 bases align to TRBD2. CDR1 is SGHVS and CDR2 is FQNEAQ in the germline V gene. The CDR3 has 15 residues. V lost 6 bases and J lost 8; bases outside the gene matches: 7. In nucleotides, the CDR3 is TGTGCCAGCAGATCACCGGGACTAGCGGGGGCTACGCAGTATTTT. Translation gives CASRSPGLAGATQYF.

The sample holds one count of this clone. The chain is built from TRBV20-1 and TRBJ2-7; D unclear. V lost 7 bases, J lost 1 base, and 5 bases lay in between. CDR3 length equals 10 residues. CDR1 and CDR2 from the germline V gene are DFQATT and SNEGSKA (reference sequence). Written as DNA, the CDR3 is TGCAGTGGGGGATCCTACGAGCAGTACTTC. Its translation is CSGGSYEQYF.

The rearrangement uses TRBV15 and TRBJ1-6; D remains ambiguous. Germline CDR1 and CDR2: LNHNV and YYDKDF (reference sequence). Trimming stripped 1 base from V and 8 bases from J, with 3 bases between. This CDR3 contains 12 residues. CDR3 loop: CATSRVDSPLHF. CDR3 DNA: TGTGCCACCAGCAGAGTGGATTCACCCCTCCACTTT.

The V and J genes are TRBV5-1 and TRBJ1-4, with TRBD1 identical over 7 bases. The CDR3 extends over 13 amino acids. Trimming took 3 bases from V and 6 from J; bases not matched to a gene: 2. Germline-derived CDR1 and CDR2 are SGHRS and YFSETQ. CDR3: CASSSRGYEKLFF. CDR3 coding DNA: TGCGCCAGCAGCTCCAGGGGGTATGAAAAACTGTTTTTT.

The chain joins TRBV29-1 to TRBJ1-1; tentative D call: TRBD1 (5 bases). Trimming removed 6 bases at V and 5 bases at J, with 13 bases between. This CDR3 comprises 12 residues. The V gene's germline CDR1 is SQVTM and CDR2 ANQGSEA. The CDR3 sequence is CSVAQSGTEAFF. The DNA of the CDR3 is TGCAGCGTCGCCCAGTCAGGGACTGAAGCTTTCTTT.

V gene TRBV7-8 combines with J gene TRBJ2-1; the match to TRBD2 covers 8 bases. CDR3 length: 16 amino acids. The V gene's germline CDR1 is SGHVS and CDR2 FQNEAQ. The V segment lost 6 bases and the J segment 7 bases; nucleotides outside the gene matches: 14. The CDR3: CASSPGSAGVSNEQFF. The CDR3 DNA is TGTGCCAGCAGTCCCGGGTCAGCGGGAGTTAGTAATGAGCAGTTCTTC.

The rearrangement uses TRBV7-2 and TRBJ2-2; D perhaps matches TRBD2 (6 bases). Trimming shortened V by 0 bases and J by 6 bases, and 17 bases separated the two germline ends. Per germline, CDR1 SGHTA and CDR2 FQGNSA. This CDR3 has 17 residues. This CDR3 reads CASSLAGTGRGSGELFF. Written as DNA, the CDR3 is TGTGCCAGCAGCTTAGCGGGGACTGGGCGCGGTTCCGGGGAGCTGTTTTTT.